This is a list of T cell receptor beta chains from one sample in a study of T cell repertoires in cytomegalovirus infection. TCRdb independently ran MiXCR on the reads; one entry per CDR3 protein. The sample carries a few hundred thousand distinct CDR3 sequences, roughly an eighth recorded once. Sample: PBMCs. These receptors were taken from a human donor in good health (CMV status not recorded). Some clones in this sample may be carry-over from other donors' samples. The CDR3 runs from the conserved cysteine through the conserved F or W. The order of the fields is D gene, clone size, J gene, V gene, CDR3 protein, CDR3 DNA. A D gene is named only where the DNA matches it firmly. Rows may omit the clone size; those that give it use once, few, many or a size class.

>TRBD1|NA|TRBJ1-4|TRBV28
CASSQDRGGRKELFF
TGTGCCAGCAGTCAGGACAGGGGCGGCCGCAAGGAACTGTTTTTT
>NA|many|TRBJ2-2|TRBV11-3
CASSFRLAGTGELFF
TGTGCCAGCAGCTTTCGGCTGGCGGGCACCGGGGAGCTGTTTTTT
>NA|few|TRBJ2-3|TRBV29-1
CSVELASDTQYF
TGCAGCGTTGAGTTAGCTTCAGATACGCAGTATTTT
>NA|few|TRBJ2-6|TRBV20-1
CSARGTDKSSGANVLTF
TGCAGTGCTAGAGGGACAGACAAAAGCTCTGGGGCCAACGTCCTGACTTTC
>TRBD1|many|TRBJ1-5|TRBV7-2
CASSPEGGGFDQPQHF
TGTGCCAGCAGCCCCGAAGGAGGGGGCTTCGATCAGCCCCAGCATTTT
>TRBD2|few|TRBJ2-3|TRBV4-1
CASSQDLERGGQYF
TGCGCCAGCAGCCAAGATCTTGAACGGGGGGGCCAATATTTT
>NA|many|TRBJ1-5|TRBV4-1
CASSQDGGGGPQHF
TGCGCCAGCAGCCAAGACGGAGGGGGAGGGCCCCAGCATTTT
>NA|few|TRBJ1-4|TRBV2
CASSGDYNEKLFF
TGTGCCAGCAGTGGGGACTATAATGAAAAACTGTTTTTT
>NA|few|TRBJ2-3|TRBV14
CASSQDKGVNTDTQYF
TGTGCCAGCAGCCAAGATAAAGGGGTGAACACAGATACGCAGTATTTT
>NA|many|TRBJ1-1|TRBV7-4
CASIPPLEDAFF
TGTGCCAGCATCCCACCCCTAGAGGATGCTTTCTTT
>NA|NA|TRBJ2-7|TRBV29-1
CSVRQAATYEQYF
TGCAGCGTCAGACAGGCAGCTACCTACGAGCAGTACTTC
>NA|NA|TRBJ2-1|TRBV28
CASSLQDGWKYNEQFF
TGTGCCAGCAGTTTACAGGACGGATGGAAGTACAATGAGCAGTTCTTC
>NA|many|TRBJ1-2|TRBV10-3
CAISERGDHGYTF
TGTGCCATCAGTGAGCGCGGGGACCATGGCTACACCTTC
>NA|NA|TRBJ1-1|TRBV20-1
CSAIGYVNTEAFF
TGCAGTGCTATTGGATATGTGAACACTGAAGCTTTCTTT
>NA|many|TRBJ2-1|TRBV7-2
CASSSDGRVVDEQFF
TGTGCCAGCAGCTCCGACGGGAGAGTGGTCGATGAGCAGTTCTTC
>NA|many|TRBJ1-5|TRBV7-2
CASSLAVGPQHF
TGTGCCAGCAGCTTAGCGGTCGGTCCCCAGCATTTT
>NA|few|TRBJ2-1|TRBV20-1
CSARERSSYNEQFF
TGCAGTGCTAGAGAGCGGTCGTCCTACAATGAGCAGTTCTTC
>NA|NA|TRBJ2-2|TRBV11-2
CASSLESLYTGELFF
TGTGCCAGCAGCTTAGAGTCTCTTTACACCGGGGAGCTGTTTTTT
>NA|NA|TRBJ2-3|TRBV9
CASSRTMGDTQYF
TGTGCCAGCAGCAGGACTATGGGAGATACGCAGTATTTT
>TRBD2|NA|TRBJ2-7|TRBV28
CASSRGRLYEQYF
TGTGCCAGCAGCCGCGGGAGGCTCTACGAGCAGTACTTC
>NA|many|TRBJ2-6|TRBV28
CASSEPSGANVLTF
TGTGCCAGCAGTGAGCCCTCTGGGGCCAACGTCCTGACTTTC
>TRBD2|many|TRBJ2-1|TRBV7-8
CASSLPGRGGNEQFF
TGTGCCAGCAGCTTACCCGGGAGGGGTGGGAATGAGCAGTTCTTC
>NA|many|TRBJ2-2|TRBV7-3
CASRSGRSNTGELFF
TGTGCCAGCCGATCGGGACGATCGAACACCGGGGAGCTGTTTTTT
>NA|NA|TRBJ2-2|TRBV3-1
CASSPPDRIAGELFF
TGTGCCAGCAGCCCCCCCGACAGGATAGCCGGGGAGCTGTTTTTT
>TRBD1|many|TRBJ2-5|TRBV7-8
CASRGTGFQETQYF
TGTGCCAGCAGGGGGACAGGATTTCAAGAGACCCAGTACTTC
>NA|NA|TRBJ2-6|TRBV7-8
CASSHGTSGANVLTF
TGTGCCAGCAGCCATGGGACATCTGGGGCCAACGTCCTGACTTTC
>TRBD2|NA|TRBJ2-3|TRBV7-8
CASSQTSRSTDTQYF
TGTGCCAGCAGCCAGACTAGCCGAAGCACAGATACGCAGTATTTT
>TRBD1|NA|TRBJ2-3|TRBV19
CASGDRAGDTQYF
TGTGCCTCGGGGGACAGGGCGGGAGATACGCAGTATTTT
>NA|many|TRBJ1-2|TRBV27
CASSHWGFQGDGYTF
TGTGCCAGCAGTCATTGGGGATTTCAAGGGGATGGCTACACCTTC
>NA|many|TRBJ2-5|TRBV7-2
CASSPSGGRETQYF
TGTGCCAGCAGCCCATCAGGGGGGAGAGAGACCCAGTACTTC
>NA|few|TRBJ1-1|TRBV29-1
CSVDRHNTEAFF
TGCAGCGTTGATCGGCACAACACTGAAGCTTTCTTT
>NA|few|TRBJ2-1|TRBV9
CASSHLGRRPYNEQFF
TGTGCCAGCAGCCATTTGGGGAGACGGCCATACAATGAGCAGTTCTTC
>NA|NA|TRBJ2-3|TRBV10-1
CASSPNSRADTQYF
TGCGCCAGCAGTCCGAACTCCAGGGCAGATACGCAGTATTTT
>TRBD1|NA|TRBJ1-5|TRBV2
CASQGRQGDNQPQHF
TGTGCCAGCCAAGGAAGACAGGGAGACAATCAGCCCCAGCATTTT
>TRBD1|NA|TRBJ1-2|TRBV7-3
CASSATDRGDGYTF
TGTGCCAGCAGCGCGACGGACAGGGGAGACGGCTACACCTTC
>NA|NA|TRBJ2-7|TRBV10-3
CAIENKYEQYF
TGTGCCATCGAAAACAAGTACGAGCAGTACTTC
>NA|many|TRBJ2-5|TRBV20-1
CSARDRGRLVETQYF
TGCAGTGCTAGAGATCGGGGAAGGCTGGTAGAGACCCAGTACTTC
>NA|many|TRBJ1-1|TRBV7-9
CASSTFGNTEAFF
TGTGCCAGCAGCACCTTTGGGAACACTGAAGCTTTCTTT
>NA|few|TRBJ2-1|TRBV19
CASNEGTVSNNEQFF
TGTGCCAGTAATGAGGGGACGGTTTCTAACAATGAGCAGTTCTTC
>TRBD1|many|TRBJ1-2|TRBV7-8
CASSLRGQGLYGYTF
TGTGCCAGCAGCTTAAGGGGACAGGGACTGTATGGCTACACCTTC
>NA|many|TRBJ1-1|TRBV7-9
CASSKLPGTNTEAFF
TGTGCCAGCAGCAAGCTCCCGGGGACGAACACTGAAGCTTTCTTT
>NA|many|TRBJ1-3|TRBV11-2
CASSLRDSGSGNTIYF
TGTGCCAGCAGCCTCCGGGACTCCGGCTCTGGAAACACCATATATTTT
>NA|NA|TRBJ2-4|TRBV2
CASSENIQYF
TGTGCCAGTTCAGAAAACATTCAGTACTTC
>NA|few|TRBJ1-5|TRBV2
CASRLGISAQPQHF
TGTGCCAGCAGGCTAGGGATTTCGGCTCAGCCCCAGCATTTT
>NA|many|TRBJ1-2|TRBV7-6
CASSLGEGTGGYTF
TGTGCCAGCAGCTTAGGTGAAGGCACAGGGGGCTACACCTTC
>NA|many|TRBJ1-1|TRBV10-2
CASSVPRRQARPGGTEAFF
TGCGCCAGCAGTGTGCCCCGTCGACAGGCGCGACCGGGAGGTACTGAAGCTTTCTTT
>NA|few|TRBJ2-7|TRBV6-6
CASSYSGPYEQYF
TGTGCCAGCAGTTACTCGGGCCCCTACGAGCAGTACTTC
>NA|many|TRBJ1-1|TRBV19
CASSTRELTTEAFF
TGTGCCAGTAGTACGAGGGAACTTACCACTGAAGCTTTCTTT